This T cell receptor beta chain emerged from a study of vaccination and CD4 T cells after COVID-19. Study-level background: Six male and four female convalescents took part, two of them Hispanic. Cellular stimulation was performed using overlapping spike peptides derived from SARS-CoV-2, HCoV-NL63, HCoV-OC43 and HCoV-229E.

On this clonotype itself: Its antigen is not known.

The Oncomine TCR Beta short-read assay was applied to DNA of cultured CD4+ T cells. Using its own MiXCR run on the PCR reads, TCRdb lists one record per CDR3 protein. The sample yields over 8,000 distinct CDR3 sequences, about two thirds seen once. General observations from the study: The study examined relatively few convalescent patients and included no early post-infection timepoints.

Described treatment: roughly 10-day PBMC culture with coronavirus spike peptide pools or control peptides (ViraFEST assay). Having spent about 10 days in culture, CD4+ T cells were then isolated by negative selection. The J segment lost 5 bases and the V segment lost 6 bases, leaving 9 bases of the junction unmatched. CDR3 length: 15 residues. Germline V gene lookup returns CDR1 SNHLY and CDR2 FYNNEI. The chain couples TRBV2 to TRBJ1-5; 8 nucleotides line up with TRBD1. The specimen sequenced was CD4+ T cells from blood, cultured in vitro. The clonotype was recovered from a human donor who had recovered from COVID-19. The CDR3 is CASSQLDRDHQPQHF. The CDR3 bases are TGTGCCAGCAGCCAATTGGACAGGGACCATCAGCCCCAGCATTTT.